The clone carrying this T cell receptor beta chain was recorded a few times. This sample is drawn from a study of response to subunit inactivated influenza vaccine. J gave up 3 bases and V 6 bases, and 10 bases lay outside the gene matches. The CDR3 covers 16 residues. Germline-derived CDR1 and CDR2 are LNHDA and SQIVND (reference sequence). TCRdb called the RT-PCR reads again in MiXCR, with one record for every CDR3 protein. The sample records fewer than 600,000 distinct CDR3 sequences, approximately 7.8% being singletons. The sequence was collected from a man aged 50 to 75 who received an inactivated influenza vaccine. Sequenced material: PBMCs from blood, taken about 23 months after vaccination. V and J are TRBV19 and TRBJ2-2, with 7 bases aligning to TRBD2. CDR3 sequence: CASRAAGTTYTGELFF. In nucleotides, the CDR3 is TGTGCCAGTAGGGCCGCCGGGACTACCTACACCGGGGAGCTGTTTTTT.